Reported below is one T cell receptor beta chain. The source of the sample is a study of control samples from healthy donors and cancer patients. This CDR3 spans 17 amino acids. Measured with immunoSEQ multiplex PCR; TCRdb has only the in-frame clones, and not every one. This table has more than 150,000 clones, 93% appearing once. This clonotype was obtained from a middle-aged man in good health. The sample was blood. The rearrangement links TRBV12-2 to TRBJ2-2; TRBD1 reflects the table's D call only, with no check against the DNA. TRBV12-2 is a pseudogene segment. In DNA, the CDR3 is TGTGCAAGTCGCTGGGAGCAGGGGGCTGCTGTGACCGGGGAGCTGTTTTTT. It specifies CASRWEQGAAVTGELFF.